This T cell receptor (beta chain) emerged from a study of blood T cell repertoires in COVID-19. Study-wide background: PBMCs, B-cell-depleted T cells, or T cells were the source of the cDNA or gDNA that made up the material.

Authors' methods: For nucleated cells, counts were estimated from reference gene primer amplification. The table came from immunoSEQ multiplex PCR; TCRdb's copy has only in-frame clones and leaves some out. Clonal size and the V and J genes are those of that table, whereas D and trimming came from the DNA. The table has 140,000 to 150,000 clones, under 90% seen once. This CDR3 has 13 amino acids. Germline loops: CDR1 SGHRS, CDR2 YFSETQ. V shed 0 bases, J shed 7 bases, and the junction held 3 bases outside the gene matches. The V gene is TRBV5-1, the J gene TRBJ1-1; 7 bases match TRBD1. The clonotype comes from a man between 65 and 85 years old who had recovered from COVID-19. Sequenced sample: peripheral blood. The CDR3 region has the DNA TGCGCCAGCAGCTTGGCGACAGGGCTTGAAGCTTTCTTT. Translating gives CASSLATGLEAFF.